What follows are 25 T cell receptor beta chains derived from one specimen sequenced in a study of CD8 T cells in ankylosing spondylitis. TCRdb re-derived calls from the 5' RACE reads in MiXCR, one entry per CDR3 protein. The sample lists about 130,000 distinct CDR3 sequences; about a tenth were seen once. The sequenced sample consisted of blood, either unsorted or a sorted T cell fraction (not recorded which). The receptors derive from a male donor with ankylosing spondylitis or in good health (not recorded which).

In this sample, this clonotype turned up many times. The rearrangement links TRBV5-1 to TRBJ2-3, with 7 nucleotides matching TRBD2. The CDR3 has 16 residues. The ends lost 3 bases at V and 0 bases at J; junction bases unmatched: 7. CDR1 and CDR2 from the germline V gene are SGHRS and YFSETQ. Here the CDR3 reads CASSSLQRGSTDTQYF. The CDR3 DNA is TGCGCCAGCAGCTCCCTACAGCGGGGAAGCACAGATACGCAGTATTTT.

This clonotype was seen many times. The rearrangement links TRBV12-3 or TRBV12-4 to TRBJ2-4; 7 nucleotides match TRBD2. There are 18 residues in the CDR3. V gave up 3 bases and J gave up 2 bases; unmatched junction bases: 13. CDR3 nucleotide sequence: TGTGCCAGCAGTTTGGTGTTAGCGGGCATCCTTACCAAAAACATTCAGTACTTC. Protein: CASSLVLAGILTKNIQYF.

The table lists this clonotype with many counts. The chain employs TRBV14 and TRBJ2-2, with D unclear. Trimming removed 7 bases from V and 1 base from J, with 7 bases in between. CDR3 length: 13 amino acids. Germline V gene data show CDR1 as SGHDN and CDR2 as FVKESK. CDR3 coding DNA: TGTGCCAGCAACCGCCTGAACACCGGGGAGCTGTTTTTT. It encodes CASNRLNTGELFF.

This clonotype has at least ten counts. V gene TRBV7-9 combines with J gene TRBJ1-2; a possible D gene is TRBD1 (5 bases). The ends were cut back, 5 bases at V and 4 bases at J, with 8 bases in the middle. In germline, CDR1 is SEHNR, CDR2 FQNEAQ (reference sequence). The CDR3 runs to 12 residues. CDR3 DNA: TGTGCCAGCAGCCTGCAGGGCTATGGCTACACCTTC. This codes for CASSLQGYGYTF.

The table lists this clonotype with many counts. V gene TRBV4-3 combines with J gene TRBJ1-2; 9 bases are shared with TRBD1. The CDR3 runs 15 residues. V lost 2 bases, J lost 0 bases, and 1 base stayed unmatched. The germline gives CDR1 LGHNA, CDR2 YSLEER. CDR3 DNA: TGCGCCAGCAGCCAAACAGGGGGCCCTAACTATGGCTACACCTTC. Translating gives CASSQTGGPNYGYTF.

At least ten counts were recorded for this clonotype. The chain links TRBV29-1 to TRBJ2-7; D gene ambiguous. V lost 4 bases and J 6 bases, leaving 10 bases between the germline ends. The CDR3 runs 11 residues. The germline V gene has CDR1 SQVTM and CDR2 ANQGSEA. The CDR3 coding sequence is TGCAGCGTTGCCATCAATGCCGAGCAGTACTTC. Amino acids: CSVAINAEQYF.

The chain uses TRBV29-1 and TRBJ2-1; D is possibly TRBD1 or TRBD2 (5 bases each). Germline CDR1 SQVTM, CDR2 ANQGSEA. Trimming cost V 4 bases and J 0 bases, with 13 bases left between them. The CDR3 covers 15 residues. CDR3 bases: TGCAGCGTTGCGTTTCCGGGACGCTCCTACAATGAGCAGTTCTTC. Translated, it gives CSVAFPGRSYNEQFF.

This clonotype was picked up many times. This chain connects TRBV7-6 to TRBJ1-1; tentative D call: TRBD1 (5 bases). This CDR3 is built from 14 residues. Trimming took off 2 bases at V and 3 bases at J, with 10 bases between the two ends. Germline V lookup: CDR1 SGHVS, CDR2 FNYEAQ. The CDR3 region has the DNA TGTGCCAGCAGCTTATCGGGGGAGTACACTGAAGCTTTCTTT. Translated, it gives CASSLSGEYTEAFF.

A remark on this clonotype: Given a much more abundant clone one base away, this may be a read error. The rearrangement links TRBV20-1 to TRBJ2-3, with 7 bases matching TRBD1. Germline V gene sequence: CDR1 DFQATT, CDR2 SNEGSKA (reference sequence). CDR3 length: 14 amino acids. DNA of the CDR3: TGCAGTGCTAGAATCCAGGGGGTAGAAGATATGCAGTATTTT. Protein product: CSARIQGVEDMQYF.

This clonotype was seen ten or more times. The V and J genes are TRBV5-1 and TRBJ2-1; D might be TRBD1 (5 bases). This CDR3 comprises 13 residues. Trimming removed 4 bases from V and 9 bases from J, with 14 bases in between. Looked up from germline, CDR1 is SGHRS and CDR2 is YFSETQ. CDR3 sequence reads: CASSEDIALEQFF. The CDR3 nucleotides read TGCGCCAGCAGCGAGGACATTGCGCTTGAGCAGTTCTTC.

This rearrangement joins TRBV20-1 to TRBJ1-6, with D unresolved. V lost 3 bases to trimming and J lost 0 bases, with 9 bases between them. Germline V gene sequence: CDR1 DFQATT, CDR2 SNEGSKA (reference sequence). This CDR3 is built from 15 residues. CDR3 region: CSASLESSYNSPLHF. CDR3 coding DNA: TGCAGTGCTAGTTTAGAAAGCTCCTATAATTCACCCCTCCACTTT.

This clonotype has only a few counts. V is TRBV5-5 and J is TRBJ2-3; D is ambiguous. V was pared by 0 bases and J by 6 bases, with 14 bases between. This CDR3 comprises 15 residues. Germline CDR1 reads SGHKS; CDR2 reads YYEKEE (reference sequence). The CDR3 nucleotides are TGTGCCAGCAGCTTGGTCGGCGGTACCCCCGATACGCAGTATTTT. This encodes CASSLVGGTPDTQYF.

At least ten counts were recorded for this clonotype. This CDR3 is CASSLAAGGAGYEQYF. The CDR3 coding sequence is TGCGCCAGCAGCTTGGCCGCTGGGGGGGCAGGCTACGAGCAGTACTTC. The genes are TRBV5-1 and TRBJ2-7; D may be TRBD2 (7 bases). This CDR3 comprises 16 residues. The germline V and J ends were trimmed by 0 bases and 3 bases, with 16 bases remaining between them. Germline-derived CDR1 and CDR2 are SGHRS and YFSETQ.

There are many counts of this clonotype. J is TRBJ1-3 and V is TRBV2; unclear D gene. Germline V lookup: CDR1 SNHLY, CDR2 FYNNEI. The V end lost 2 bases, the J end lost 7 bases, and 3 bases lay between the germline ends. This CDR3 has 11 residues. The CDR3 region is CASSERNTIYF. The CDR3 nucleotides are TGTGCCAGCAGTGAACGTAACACCATATATTTT.

The chain is built from TRBV5-1 and TRBJ2-7; D gene unclear. Trimming cost V 2 bases and J 7 bases, with 13 bases left between them. The CDR3 contains 13 residues. Germline values: CDR1 SGHRS, CDR2 YFSETQ. In DNA, the CDR3 is TGCGCCAGCAGCTTCGAACCTTTTGGGGAGCAGTACTTC. It translates to CASSFEPFGEQYF.

This clonotype was picked up many times. The chain uses TRBV29-1 and TRBJ2-5, with 7 positions matching TRBD1. The trim removed 4 bases at V and 7 bases at J, leaving 6 bases unmatched. The V gene's germline CDR1 is SQVTM and CDR2 ANQGSEA. This CDR3 region has 12 residues. CDR3 sequence reads: CSVGTGKGTQYF. The CDR3 nucleotides read TGCAGCGTTGGGACAGGAAAGGGGACCCAGTACTTC.

This clonotype occurred many times. The chain employs TRBV7-2 and TRBJ2-2; D might be TRBD1 (6 bases). The germline V gene encodes CDR1 SGHTA and CDR2 FQGNSA. The V end was cut by 2 bases, the J end by 1 base, with 11 bases between. This CDR3 contains 16 residues. CDR3 protein: CASSLTGPQNTGELFF. The CDR3 nucleotides are TGTGCCAGCAGCTTAACAGGGCCTCAGAACACCGGGGAGCTGTTTTTT.

J is TRBJ1-2 and V is TRBV5-5; D remains ambiguous. The CDR3 is made up of 13 amino acids. Germline CDR1 and CDR2: SGHKS and YYEKEE (reference sequence). V was cut by 2 bases and J by 4 bases, with 9 bases left in between. The CDR3 DNA reads TGTGCCAGCAGCTTTGGAGATTCCTATGGCTACACCTTC. It codes for CASSFGDSYGYTF.

The chain carries TRBV20-1 and TRBJ1-4; 10 bases align to TRBD1. The CDR3 has 14 amino acids. V lost 3 bases, J lost 7 bases, and 5 bases stayed unmatched. Germline V gives CDR1 DFQATT, CDR2 SNEGSKA (reference sequence). The CDR3 region has the DNA TGCAGTGCTAGCGTGACAGGGGGCGTTGAAAAACTGTTTTTT. The encoded protein is CSASVTGGVEKLFF.

The genes are TRBV20-1 and TRBJ2-3, with a tentative D call TRBD2 (5 bases). Per germline, CDR1 DFQATT and CDR2 SNEGSKA (reference sequence). The germline V and J ends were trimmed by 2 bases and 4 bases, with 16 bases remaining between them. This CDR3 region has 15 residues. The CDR3 coding sequence is TGCAGTGCTAGATCTCGAGCACTAGTCCCAGATACGCAGTATTTT. It is translated as CSARSRALVPDTQYF.

This clonotype came up a few times. The CDR3 bases are TGCGCCAGCAGCTTAAGGACTAGCGGGACGGTGGATGAGCAGTTCTTC. It encodes CASSLRTSGTVDEQFF. This chain connects TRBV5-1 to TRBJ2-1; TRBD2 matches 12 bases. Germline trimming cut 2 bases from V and 8 bases from J; bases unmatched to any gene: 8. Germline values: CDR1 SGHRS, CDR2 YFSETQ. The CDR3 has 16 residues.

This clonotype has a handful of counts. This sequence joins TRBV20-1 and TRBJ1-1; 10 bases match TRBD1. Germline assignment: CDR1 DFQATT and CDR2 SNEGSKA (reference sequence). The CDR3 runs to 14 residues. J was trimmed by 5 bases and V by 2 bases; bases with no gene match: 5. The CDR3 DNA reads TGCAGTGCTAGATTGGGACAGGGGAGGACTGAAGCTTTCTTT. This sequence encodes CSARLGQGRTEAFF.

This clonotype was picked up a small number of times. V usage is TRBV28 and J usage is TRBJ1-5, with D possibly being TRBD1 (6 bases). The CDR3 is 15 residues long. Trimming stripped 6 bases from V and 1 base from J, with 13 bases between. The V gene's germline CDR1 is MDHEN and CDR2 SYDVKM. CDR3 sequence reads: CASRVTGLSNQPQHF. DNA for the CDR3: TGTGCCAGCAGAGTAACAGGGTTGAGCAATCAGCCCCAGCATTTT. The whole variable domain, remainder taken from reference TRBV28 and TRBJ1-5, is DVKVTQSSRYLVKRTGEKVFLECVQDMDHENMFWYRQDPGLGLRLIYFSYDVKMKEKGDIPEGYSVSREKKERFSLILESASTNQTSMYLCASRVTGLSNQPQHFGDGTRLSIL.

The V call is TRBV2, the J call TRBJ2-1; 7 bases are shared with TRBD1. J was trimmed by 9 bases and V by 5 bases; bases with no gene match: 10. This CDR3 contains 14 residues. Germline CDR1 reads SNHLY; CDR2 reads FYNNEI. CDR3 residues: CASSPDTGVGEQFF. CDR3 DNA: TGTGCCAGCAGTCCAGATACAGGGGTGGGTGAGCAGTTCTTC. Full variable domain (rest looked up from reference TRBV2 and TRBJ2-1): EPEVTQTPSHQVTQMGQEVILRCVPISNHLYFYWYRQILGQKVEFLVSFYNNEISEKSEIFDDQFSVERPDGSNFTLKIRSTKLEDSAMYFCASSPDTGVGEQFFGPGTRLTVL.

This clonotype was picked up a small number of times. The chain is built from TRBV27 and TRBJ1-6; maybe TRBD1 (6 bases). Trimming took off 1 base at V and 7 bases at J, with 14 bases between the two ends. Germline V CDR1 and CDR2: MNHEY, SMNVEV (reference sequence). CDR3 length equals 16 residues. The DNA for the CDR3 is TGTGCCAGCAGTTTATGGGTCAGGGGTGGAAATTCACCCCTCCACTTT. Translating it yields CASSLWVRGGNSPLHF.